One and the same sample provided the 20 T cell receptor beta chains below, sequenced in a study of a mutant IDH1 vaccine in newly diagnosed glioma. These receptors' targets are unknown. The table came from immunoSEQ multiplex PCR; TCRdb's copy has only in-frame clones and leaves some out. The sample includes about 32,000 clones, roughly 80% of them seen just once. As for time point: week 35, safety follow-up. The vaccine gave 300 ug of a 20-mer mutant IDH1 peptide subcutaneously per dose. Sequenced here: PBMCs, sampled from a glioma patient whose treatment included an IDH1 peptide vaccine. The receptors originated from a woman aged 18-29 years with glioma.

The J gene is TRBJ2-5, the V gene TRBV5-1; D may be TRBD2 (6 bases). Trimming removed 0 bases at V and 4 bases at J, with 7 bases between. CDR3 length: 13 residues. In germline, CDR1 is SGHRS, CDR2 YFSETQ. CDR3 loop: CASSLGGVETQYF. The CDR3 DNA reads TGCGCCAGCAGCTTGGGGGGGGTAGAGACCCAGTACTTC.

The CDR3 nucleotides read TGTGCCAGCGGTGGACAGGGTATTACCTACGAGCAGTACTTC. It translates to CASGGQGITYEQYF. This sequence joins TRBV6-5 and TRBJ2-7, with 8 bases lining up with TRBD1. Germline lookup yields CDR1 MNHEY and CDR2 SVGAGI. With 8 bases clipped from V and 2 bases from J, the junction kept 8 bases outside the gene matches. The CDR3 is 14 residues long.

This clone showed up just once. The rearrangement joins TRBV27 to TRBJ2-1; tentative D call: TRBD1 (5 bases). Germline-derived CDR1 and CDR2 are MNHEY and SMNVEV (reference sequence). The CDR3 is made up of 14 amino acids. The V end lost 4 bases, the J end lost 6 bases, and 13 bases lay between the germline ends. In nucleotides, the CDR3 is TGTGCCAGCAGTTATTATCCCCAGGGCAATGAGCAGTTCTTC. Translation gives CASSYYPQGNEQFF.

The chain is built from TRBV6-5 and TRBJ2-4, with 13 bases identical to TRBD2. The CDR3 length is 14 residues. Looked up from germline, CDR1 is MNHEY and CDR2 is SVGAGI. After removal of 6 bases from V and 7 bases from J, the junction contained 3 bases not matched to a gene. The CDR3 reads CASRGTSGKNIQYF. The CDR3 DNA reads as TGTGCCAGCAGAGGGACTAGCGGGAAGAACATTCAGTACTTC.

This chain joins TRBV7-2 and TRBJ1-6, with no clear D. Trimming took off 5 bases at V and 10 bases at J, with 12 bases between the two ends. The CDR3 length is 13 residues. The germline V gene has CDR1 SGHTA and CDR2 FQGNSA. The DNA of the CDR3 is TGTGCCAGCAGCGAATACACGGAATCACCCCTCCACTTT. Residues: CASSEYTESPLHF.

This chain joins TRBV6-4 and TRBJ1-1, with D perhaps matching TRBD1 (6 bases). The ends were cut back, 9 bases at V and 5 bases at J, with 22 bases in the middle. The CDR3 has 15 amino acids. Germline V gives CDR1 MRHNA, CDR2 SNTAGT. The CDR3 protein is CASPWGQFLWTEAFF. As DNA, the CDR3 is TGTGCCAGTCCCTGGGGACAATTTTTGTGGACTGAAGCTTTCTTT.

V usage is TRBV21-1 and J usage is TRBJ2-5; TRBD1 is taken as the D call from the table, unchecked against the DNA. TRBV21-1 corresponds to a pseudogene. This CDR3 spans 12 amino acids. CDR3 amino acids: CARDRDQETQYF. The CDR3 DNA follows: TGTGCCAGGGACAGGGACCAAGAGACCCAGTACTTC.

V usage is TRBV6-5 and J usage is TRBJ1-4, with D tentatively TRBD1 (6 bases). Trimming left V 0 bases short and J 5 bases short, with 13 bases between. There are 16 residues in the CDR3. CDR1 and CDR2 (germline): MNHEY, SVGAGI. The CDR3 nucleotides read TGTGCCAGCAGTTACTCGTTGGGGGCTACCAATGAAAAACTGTTTTTT. This sequence encodes CASSYSLGATNEKLFF.

V gene TRBV19 combines with J gene TRBJ2-3, with D tentatively TRBD1 or TRBD2 (6 bases each). The CDR3 loop spans 16 amino acids. V was shortened by 6 bases and J by 7 bases, with 23 bases between the two germline ends. Germline assignment: CDR1 LNHDA and CDR2 SQIVND (reference sequence). The CDR3: CASSRDIQGGSYTQYF. CDR3 sequence (DNA): TGTGCCAGTAGCCGGGACATACAAGGGGGGTCTTATACGCAGTATTTT.

The chain joins TRBV7-9 to TRBJ2-1; 8 nucleotides line up with TRBD2. The V and J ends lost 1 base and 10 bases, in that order; junction bases with no gene match: 15. This CDR3 has 17 amino acids. CDR1 SEHNR and CDR2 FQNEAQ come from the germline V gene (reference sequence). DNA for the CDR3: TGTGCCAGCAGCTTAGGGCTAGCGGGTATAGGACGAGAAGAGCAGTTCTTC. Protein: CASSLGLAGIGREEQFF.

In DNA form, the CDR3 reads TGCGCCAGCAGTGACCTTGAGAGGGAGAAAGAGCAGTTCTTC. This encodes CASSDLEREKEQFF. This chain connects TRBV10-2 to TRBJ2-1, with TRBD2 as a possible D gene (5 bases). This CDR3 region has 14 residues. Trimming stripped 3 bases from V and 10 bases from J, with 16 bases between. Germline V gene sequence: CDR1 WSHSY, CDR2 SAAADI.

The chain combines TRBV2 with TRBJ2-7; 7 positions match TRBD1. Germline values: CDR1 SNHLY, CDR2 FYNNEI. V gave up 6 bases and J gave up 0 bases; unmatched junction bases: 5. The CDR3 has 14 residues. CDR3 amino acids: CASSVRDSSYEQYF. The DNA for the CDR3 is TGTGCCAGCAGCGTCCGGGACAGCTCCTACGAGCAGTACTTC.

This chain links TRBV6-5 with TRBJ2-5, with 8 nucleotides matching TRBD1. CDR1 and CDR2 from the germline V gene are MNHEY and SVGAGI. V dropped 0 bases and J dropped 4; count of bases not matched to a gene: 4. The CDR3 contains 15 residues. The CDR3 sequence is CASSYSPGGSETQYF. CDR3 bases: TGTGCCAGCAGTTACTCGCCAGGGGGCTCAGAGACCCAGTACTTC.

This chain joins TRBV30 and TRBJ2-3, with D hard to call. The germline V gene has CDR1 GTSNPN and CDR2 SVGIG (reference sequence). This CDR3 is 13 amino acids long. The ends were cut back, 2 bases at V and 4 bases at J, with 10 bases in the middle. CDR3 DNA: TGTGCCTGGAGTCCCTTCGGCGCAGATACGCAGTATTTT. Amino acids: CAWSPFGADTQYF.

This chain links TRBV2 with TRBJ2-1; TRBD1 aligns across 9 bases. This CDR3 comprises 16 residues. Germline CDR1 reads SNHLY; CDR2 reads FYNNEI. J gave up 7 bases and V 8 bases, and 15 bases lay outside the gene matches. The CDR3 nucleotides read TGTGCCAGCTTTATAACCGGGACAGGGACTCGGAATGAGCAGTTCTTC. This gives the protein CASFITGTGTRNEQFF.

V usage is TRBV11-2 and J usage is TRBJ1-4; TRBD1 matches 7 bases. J gave up 5 bases and V 1 base, and 1 base lay outside the gene matches. The CDR3 consists of 14 residues. Germline values: CDR1 SGHAT, CDR2 FQNNGV. This CDR3 reads CASSLGQGNEKLFF. As DNA, the CDR3 is TGTGCCAGCAGCTTAGGACAGGGAAATGAAAAACTGTTTTTT. Drawing the rest from reference TRBV11-2 and TRBJ1-4, the complete variable domain is EAGVAQSPRYKIIEKRQSVAFWCNPISGHATLYWYQQILGQGPKLLIQFQNNGVVDDSQLPKDRFSAERLKGVDSTLKIQPAKLEDSAVYLCASSLGQGNEKLFFGSGTQLSVL.

The chain joins TRBV4-1 to TRBJ2-7; D gene uncertain. Per the germline V gene, CDR1 is MGHRA and CDR2 is YSYEKL. The CDR3 extends over 14 amino acids. Between the trimmed V and J ends, which lost 0 bases and 7 bases, there was a span of 13 bases. The CDR3 loop reads CASSQDEFSYEQYF. The CDR3 region has the DNA TGCGCCAGCAGCCAAGACGAGTTTAGTTATGAGCAGTACTTC.

This clone was observed a handful of times. The V and J genes are TRBV6-1 and TRBJ2-2; possibly TRBD2 for D (6 bases). Germline loops: CDR1 MNHNS, CDR2 SASEGT. Trimming left V 3 bases short and J 6 bases short, with 17 bases between. This CDR3 spans 16 amino acids. The CDR3 DNA sequence: TGTGCCAGCAGTGAGGTAATCGGGAGTGGCTCCGGGGAGCTGTTTTTT. Translated: CASSEVIGSGSGELFF.

This clone was found once. In DNA form, the CDR3 reads TGTGCCACTTGGGACAGGGGACCCTACGAGCAGTACTTC. This translates into CATWDRGPYEQYF. This sequence joins TRBV6-1 and TRBJ2-7; 10 bases are shared with TRBD1. The J segment lost 2 bases and the V segment lost 10 bases, leaving 5 bases of the junction unmatched. The V gene's germline CDR1 is MNHNS and CDR2 SASEGT. The CDR3 runs to 13 residues.

By share, this clone ranks as medium-sized (0.01 to 0.1%). The chain joins TRBV20-1 to TRBJ1-1; D remains unclear. CDR3 length equals 11 residues. Germline loops: CDR1 DFQATT, CDR2 SNEGSKA (reference sequence). Trimming left V 7 bases short and J 0 bases short, with 6 bases between. CDR3 DNA: TGCAGTGGGCACTTGAACACTGAAGCTTTCTTT. Protein: CSGHLNTEAFF.